A selection of T cell receptor beta chains follows, all from one sample in a study of shared clonotypes between healthy human individuals. Generated by immunoSEQ multiplex PCR, the TCRdb table keeps only in-frame clones and is missing some. Of approximately 2.3 million clones listed, about 92% are singletons. The source material was naive CD4+ T cells from PBMCs. Every receptor here comes from a man younger than 30 in good health. Some clones in this sample may be carry-over from other donors' samples. Both conserved end residues are part of each CDR3. The D gene is left open where the match is weak. Clone size is stated in some rows and not others, as once, few, many or a class when expanded.

d_call	clone_size	j_call	v_call	cdr3_nt	cdr3_aa
.	once	TRBJ2-2	TRBV15	TGTGCCACCAGCACCAAGGTGTGGGGTGCGAACACCGGGGAGCTGTTTTTT	CATSTKVWGANTGELFF
.	.	TRBJ2-3	TRBV14	TGTGCCAGCAGCCAAAACAGCCCTAGCACAGATACGCAGTATTTT	CASSQNSPSTDTQYF
.	.	TRBJ2-7	TRBV11-3	TGTGCCAGCAGCTTGGACCACTACGAGCAGTACTTC	CASSLDHYEQYF
TRBD1	.	TRBJ1-4	TRBV5-6	TGTGCCAGCAGCCAACTAGGGGCGGACAGGGCACGGACTAATGAAAAACTGTTTTTT	CASSQLGADRARTNEKLFF
.	.	TRBJ2-6	TRBV7-6	TGTGCCAGCAGCTTATTAAACGCCGGGGCCAACGTCCTGACTTTC	CASSLLNAGANVLTF
.	.	TRBJ2-7	TRBV5-1	TGCGCCAGCAGCCAGGAAGCCGGGATCCTGAGCTCCTACGAGCAGTACTTC	CASSQEAGILSSYEQYF
.	once	TRBJ2-5	TRBV28	TGTGCCAGCAGTTACCGGGACCGAGAGACCCAGTACTTC	CASSYRDRETQYF
.	.	TRBJ1-1	TRBV2	TGTGCCAGCAGTGACCGCAGGAGGAACACTGAAGCTTTCTTT	CASSDRRRNTEAFF
.	.	TRBJ1-5	TRBV10-3	TGTGCCATCAGTGAGTCGGGGGGAAGGAGCAATCAGCCCCAGCATTTT	CAISESGGRSNQPQHF
.	.	TRBJ2-5	TRBV2	TGTGCCAGCAGTGAAACCGTCCCGGGGGAGACCCAGTACTTC	CASSETVPGETQYF
.	.	TRBJ2-2	TRBV5-6	TGTGCCAGCAGCTTGGACCGGGGCCGGGACACCGGGGAGCTGTTTTTT	CASSLDRGRDTGELFF
.	.	TRBJ2-4	TRBV28	TGTGCCAGCAGACTAAGGGAGGAAGGACTCATGTATTACTTC	CASRLREEGLMYYF
.	.	TRBJ2-1	TRBV7-9	TGTGCCAGCAGCGACAGAAACTCCGGGACCCCGGTTAGCCATGAGCAGTTCTTC	CASSDRNSGTPVSHEQFF
TRBD1	.	TRBJ2-7	TRBV7-9	TGTGCCAGCAGCTTAGGACAGGGGGCGGTAGAGCAGTACTTC	CASSLGQGAVEQYF